One sample yielded the 25 T cell receptor beta chains listed below, sequenced in a study of blood T cell repertoires in COVID-19. Generated by immunoSEQ multiplex PCR, the TCRdb table keeps only in-frame clones and is missing some. Of 120,000 to 150,000 clones in the sample, roughly 89% were seen once. The sequenced sample was peripheral blood. These TCRs come from a woman aged 50 to 65 with active or convalescent COVID-19.

The rearrangement links TRBV5-1 to TRBJ2-5; D perhaps matches TRBD1 (5 bases). Trimming took off 0 bases at V and 5 bases at J, with 8 bases between the two ends. The CDR3 consists of 13 residues. Germline loops: CDR1 SGHRS, CDR2 YFSETQ. The CDR3 sequence is CASSLVTEETQYF. The CDR3 coding sequence is TGCGCCAGCAGCTTGGTGACAGAGGAGACCCAGTACTTC.

The chain's CDR3 is CASSLGLPGASEELFF. CDR3 in DNA: TGTGCCAGCAGCCTGGGACTCCCTGGGGCGTCCGAGGAGCTGTTTTTT. The chain employs TRBV3-1 (or the pseudogene TRBV3-2) and TRBJ2-2, with a weak D call TRBD2 (6 bases). CDR3 length: 16 amino acids. Germline V gene data show CDR1 as LGHDT and CDR2 as YNNKEL (reference sequence). V lost 4 bases to trimming and J lost 10 bases, with 22 bases between them.

J is TRBJ1-3 and V is TRBV5-1; the match to TRBD1 covers 7 bases. V lost 5 bases, J lost 0 bases, and 5 bases stayed unmatched. The CDR3 loop spans 15 amino acids. Germline V gives CDR1 SGHRS, CDR2 YFSETQ. CDR3 region: CASRGTASSGNTIYF. CDR3 sequence (DNA): TGCGCCAGCAGAGGGACAGCGTCCTCTGGAAACACCATATATTTT.

The rearrangement uses TRBV7-2 and TRBJ1-1, with 7 bases that match TRBD1. Germline V gives CDR1 SGHTA, CDR2 FQGNSA. The CDR3 covers 14 residues. Losses at the gene ends were 5 bases for V and 5 bases for J; bases not matched to a gene: 8. As DNA, the CDR3 is TGTGCCAGCAGCCTACGACAGGGAGGTACTGAAGCTTTCTTT. It codes for CASSLRQGGTEAFF.

This rearrangement joins TRBV3-1 (or the pseudogene TRBV3-2) to TRBJ1-6; D gene ambiguous. The CDR3 covers 15 residues. The germline V gene has CDR1 LGHDT and CDR2 YNNKEL (reference sequence). Trimming left V 5 bases short and J 3 bases short, with 11 bases between. CDR3 sequence (DNA): TGTGCCAGCAGCGTCGGCGGACTCTATAATTCACCCCTCCACTTT. Residues: CASSVGGLYNSPLHF.

The rearrangement uses TRBV11-2 and TRBJ1-5, with 7 bases lining up with TRBD1. This CDR3 contains 16 residues. J was trimmed by 2 bases and V by 1 base; bases with no gene match: 5. CDR1 is SGHAT and CDR2 is FQNNGV in the germline V gene. The CDR3 sequence: CASSLGDSGGNQPQHF. DNA for the CDR3: TGTGCCAGCAGCTTAGGGGACAGTGGAGGCAATCAGCCCCAGCATTTT.

The chain couples TRBV5-1 to TRBJ1-4; D possibly corresponds to TRBD1 (5 bases). This CDR3 comprises 13 residues. Germline V CDR1 and CDR2: SGHRS, YFSETQ. V lost 4 bases to trimming and J lost 8 bases, with 12 bases between them. The CDR3 nucleotides are TGCGCCAGCAGCCTCGGAGGGGACGAAAAACTGTTTTTT. This translates into CASSLGGDEKLFF.

This chain joins TRBV6-5 and TRBJ1-1; D is undetermined. The CDR3 loop spans 14 amino acids. Trimming removed 0 bases at V and 1 base at J, with 6 bases between. Germline V gene sequence: CDR1 MNHEY, CDR2 SVGAGI. CDR3 DNA sequence: TGTGCCAGCAGTTACTCCTCCCGGAACACTGAAGCTTTCTTT. Protein: CASSYSSRNTEAFF.

The chain couples TRBV29-1 to TRBJ1-2; D remains ambiguous. The germline V gene has CDR1 SQVTM and CDR2 ANQGSEA. CDR3 length equals 12 residues. Trimming left V 2 bases short and J 7 bases short, with 11 bases between. CDR3 loop: CSVESPRGGYTF. Written as DNA, the CDR3 is TGCAGCGTTGAAAGCCCCAGAGGTGGCTACACCTTC.

The V call is TRBV4-3, the J call TRBJ2-7; 7 bases line up with TRBD1. Germline CDR1 is LGHNA and CDR2 is YSLEER. The length of the CDR3 is 13 residues. V trimming: 0 bases; J trimming: 6 bases; junction bases outside the gene matches: 2. For the CDR3, the DNA is TGCGCCAGCAGCCAAGATACAGGGGCCGAGCAGTACTTC. Its protein is CASSQDTGAEQYF.

The chain is built from TRBV27 and TRBJ2-2, with D perhaps matching TRBD1 (5 bases). Germline V gene lookup returns CDR1 MNHEY and CDR2 SMNVEV (reference sequence). Trimming stripped 6 bases from V and 2 bases from J, with 7 bases between. There are 13 residues in the CDR3. The CDR3 region is CASSWTNTGELFF. The CDR3 DNA reads TGTGCCAGCAGCTGGACAAACACCGGGGAGCTGTTTTTT.

J is TRBJ2-1 and V is TRBV4-3; D is ambiguous. The V and J ends lost 1 base and 0 bases respectively, with 10 bases between them. The CDR3 has 16 amino acids. Germline V lookup: CDR1 LGHNA, CDR2 YSLEER. This chain's CDR3 is CASSQGFSSSYNEQFF. DNA of the CDR3: TGCGCCAGCAGCCAAGGCTTCTCCAGCTCCTACAATGAGCAGTTCTTC.

The V and J genes are TRBV28 and TRBJ1-6; 7 bases match TRBD1. Germline assignment: CDR1 MDHEN and CDR2 SYDVKM. The CDR3 is 16 residues long. After removal of 6 bases from V and 3 bases from J, the junction contained 8 bases not matched to a gene. The DNA for the CDR3 is TGTGCCAGCAGCCGGAGGGGGCGCGACTATAATTCACCCCTCCACTTT. It specifies CASSRRGRDYNSPLHF.

This rearrangement joins TRBV4-1 to TRBJ1-5; D perhaps matches TRBD1 (5 bases). The CDR3 sequence is 14 residues long. Germline V gene sequence: CDR1 MGHRA, CDR2 YSYEKL. V lost 1 base, J lost 3 bases, and 7 bases lay in between. The CDR3 nucleotides are TGCGCCAGCAGCCAAGCAGGGTTCAATCAGCCCCAGCATTTT. This translates into CASSQAGFNQPQHF.

The gene calls are TRBV27 and TRBJ2-3, with no clear D. Germline V gives CDR1 MNHEY, CDR2 SMNVEV (reference sequence). The CDR3 totals 13 residues. Trimming pared 2 bases from V and 1 base from J, leaving 4 bases between. The CDR3 sequence is CASSLRGTDTQYF. The CDR3 nucleotides are TGTGCCAGCAGTTTACGTGGCACAGATACGCAGTATTTT.

This clone has just one count. The genes are TRBV3-1 (or the pseudogene TRBV3-2) and TRBJ2-3, with TRBD2 matching over 7 bases. J was trimmed by 1 base and V by 4 bases; bases with no gene match: 5. This CDR3 is 15 amino acids long. Germline V gene lookup returns CDR1 LGHDT and CDR2 YNNKEL (reference sequence). In DNA, the CDR3 is TGTGCCAGCAGCCGTCAACTAGCGCGCACAGATACGCAGTATTTT. Residues: CASSRQLARTDTQYF.

V gene TRBV4-3 combines with J gene TRBJ2-1; 8 nucleotides match TRBD2. The CDR3 length is 16 residues. The germline CDR1 and CDR2 sequences are LGHNA and YSLEER. Germline trimming cut 3 bases from V and 9 bases from J; bases unmatched to any gene: 13. The CDR3 reads CASSQHHRREVVEQFF. In DNA, the CDR3 is TGCGCCAGCAGCCAGCACCATAGGCGGGAGGTCGTTGAGCAGTTCTTC.

This rearrangement joins TRBV27 to TRBJ1-5, with TRBD1 as a possible D gene (6 bases). Looked up from germline, CDR1 is MNHEY and CDR2 is SMNVEV (reference sequence). Deletions cut 6 bases from V and 2 bases from J, with 23 bases between. The CDR3 length is 18 residues. DNA for the CDR3: TGTGCCAGCAGCCCTGCCTGGTGGCAGGGGCAAGGCAATCAGCCCCAGCATTTT. It yields the protein CASSPAWWQGQGNQPQHF.

The rearrangement uses TRBV27 and TRBJ1-2; 9 nucleotides match TRBD1. The V gene end was trimmed by 5 bases and the J gene end by 5 bases; junction bases not matched to a gene: 9. The CDR3 covers 15 residues. Germline V CDR1 and CDR2: MNHEY, SMNVEV (reference sequence). The CDR3 sequence is CASSPWDRVKYGYTF. In DNA form, the CDR3 reads TGTGCCAGCAGTCCCTGGGACAGGGTGAAGTATGGCTACACCTTC.

The sample holds one count of this clone. As DNA, the CDR3 is TGTGCCAGCCACTTCGGGCAAACCGACGGGGGCTATGGCTACACCTTC. This encodes CASHFGQTDGGYGYTF. The chain uses TRBV25-1 and TRBJ1-2; D is perhaps TRBD1 (5 bases). Trimming pared 8 bases from V and 4 bases from J, leaving 23 bases between. This CDR3 contains 16 residues. The V gene's germline CDR1 is MGHDK and CDR2 SYGVNS.

The chain combines TRBV7-9 with TRBJ2-2; 10 nucleotides line up with TRBD1. CDR3 length: 15 amino acids. V dropped 7 bases and J dropped 6; count of bases not matched to a gene: 8. CDR1 SEHNR and CDR2 FQNEAQ come from the germline V gene (reference sequence). The CDR3 region is CASTTNDRGPGELFF. The DNA for the CDR3 is TGTGCCAGCACTACAAACGACAGGGGGCCCGGGGAGCTGTTTTTT.

This sequence joins TRBV18 and TRBJ2-7, with D unclear. Germline CDR1 is KGHSH and CDR2 is LQKENI. CDR3 length: 13 residues. Trimming cost V 3 bases and J 2 bases, with 8 bases left between them. CDR3 DNA: TGTGCCAGCTCACCCCCCGGTCCCTACGAGCAGTACTTC. This translates into CASSPPGPYEQYF. The whole variable domain, filled in from reference TRBV18 and TRBJ2-7, reads NAGVMQNPRHLVRRRGQEARLRCSPMKGHSHVYWYRQLPEEGLKFMVYLQKENIIDESGMPKERFSAEFPKEGPSILRIQQVVRGDSAAYFCASSPPGPYEQYFGPGTRLTVT.

In its sample, this clone was seen once. The CDR3 is CASSTGMSNSPLHF. The CDR3 DNA is TGTGCCAGCAGCACAGGGATGTCGAATTCACCCCTCCACTTT. The V and J genes are TRBV21-1 and TRBJ1-6; TRBD1 was called by the table and not checked on the DNA. TRBV21-1 is annotated as a pseudogene. The CDR3 is 14 residues long.

The chain carries TRBV5-1 and TRBJ1-3, with a tentative D call TRBD1 (5 bases). Germline assignment: CDR1 SGHRS and CDR2 YFSETQ. V lost 0 bases, J lost 0 bases, and 10 bases lay in between. CDR3 length: 16 amino acids. The CDR3 loop reads CASSLGGSSSGNTIYF. The CDR3 DNA reads TGCGCCAGCAGCTTGGGGGGCAGTAGCTCTGGAAACACCATATATTTT.

The chain uses TRBV27 and TRBJ2-7; D is perhaps TRBD2 (6 bases). V lost 5 bases and J lost 3, with 14 bases in between. Germline values: CDR1 MNHEY, CDR2 SMNVEV (reference sequence). This CDR3 comprises 14 residues. In nucleotides, the CDR3 is TGTGCCAGCAGTCGGGGCCGGGACTTCTACGAGCAGTACTTC. Its translation is CASSRGRDFYEQYF.